Below are 32 T cell receptor beta chains sequenced from a single sample in a study of shared clonotypes between healthy human individuals (dated by TCRdb to 2020 to 2022). Preparation of the library involved the immunoSEQ multiplex PCR assay. What TCRdb holds here is the immuneACCESS table cut down to in-frame rearrangements. Part of the clones is not present; checked against another copy, under half of the missing clones reflect an unresolved V gene, and the others are unexplained. This sample holds fewer than 550,000 clones; 60% to 80% were observed only once. About 12% of the sample goes to the ten largest clones. The sample comprised PBMCs. The receptors originated from a woman in her forties in good health. Some clones in this sample may be carry-over from other donors' samples.

The chain carries TRBV19 and TRBJ2-7; 7 positions match TRBD1. This CDR3 spans 13 amino acids. Trimming cost V 6 bases and J 1 base; bases outside gene matches: 3. The germline CDR1 and CDR2 sequences are LNHDA and SQIVND (reference sequence). CDR3 residues: CASSETGSYEQYF. The CDR3, as DNA: TGTGCCAGTAGCGAGACAGGGTCCTACGAGCAGTACTTC.

The chain links TRBV7-9 to TRBJ1-2, with TRBD1 identical over 10 bases. The trim removed 0 bases at V and 1 base at J, leaving 11 bases unmatched. The CDR3 consists of 19 residues. Germline assignment: CDR1 SEHNR and CDR2 FQNEAQ (reference sequence). In nucleotides, the CDR3 is TGTGCCAGCAGCTTAGCCCTTGGACAGGGGGTGAGGGATAACTATGGCTACACCTTC. It specifies CASSLALGQGVRDNYGYTF. Supplemented by reference TRBV7-9 and TRBJ1-2, the full variable domain reads DTGVSQNPRHKITKRGQNVTFRCDPISEHNRLYWYRQTLGQGPEFLTYFQNEAQLEKSRLLSDRFSAERPKGSFSTLEIQRTEQGDSAMYLCASSLALGQGVRDNYGYTFGSGTRLTVV.

This clone showed up many times. The chain recombines TRBV9 with TRBJ2-3; D is uncertain. Germline-derived CDR1 and CDR2 are SGDLS and YYNGEE. V was clipped by 0 bases and J by 7 bases, with 3 bases between them. The CDR3 has 11 residues. CDR3 amino acids: CASSVGHTQYF. In DNA, the CDR3 is TGTGCCAGCAGCGTAGGTCATACGCAGTATTTT.

The V and J genes are TRBV19 and TRBJ2-3, with 7 bases aligning to TRBD1. Germline V lookup: CDR1 LNHDA, CDR2 SQIVND (reference sequence). This CDR3 region has 15 residues. Trimming cost V 4 bases and J 1 base; bases outside gene matches: 5. The chain's CDR3 is CASSKRQGGTDTQYF. As DNA, the CDR3 is TGTGCCAGTAGTAAAAGACAGGGCGGCACAGATACGCAGTATTTT. The entire variable domain, with the rest obtained from reference TRBV19 and TRBJ2-3, is as follows: DGGITQSPKYLFRKEGQNVTLSCEQNLNHDAMYWYRQDPGQGLRLIYYSQIVNDFQKGDIAEGYSVSREKKESFPLTVTSAQKNPTAFYLCASSKRQGGTDTQYFGPGTRLTVL.

The rearrangement uses TRBV5-1 and TRBJ2-5; 14 bases align to TRBD2. Germline values: CDR1 SGHRS, CDR2 YFSETQ. V dropped 6 bases and J dropped 3; count of bases not matched to a gene: 4. The CDR3 length is 15 residues. The CDR3 reads CASTRLAGGEETQYF. The CDR3 DNA is TGCGCCAGCACACGACTAGCGGGAGGGGAAGAGACCCAGTACTTC.

This clone came up once. The rearrangement links TRBV11-2 to TRBJ2-7; D remains unclear. CDR3 length: 10 amino acids. Deletions cut 5 bases from V and 8 bases from J, with 7 bases between. CDR1 SGHAT and CDR2 FQNNGV come from the germline V gene. As DNA, the CDR3 is TGTGCCAGCAGCGCTTTCCAGCAGTACTTC. Translated: CASSAFQQYF.

The chain employs TRBV4-1 and TRBJ2-5; 7 positions agree with TRBD1. Per the germline V gene, CDR1 is MGHRA and CDR2 is YSYEKL. Trimming at V came to 4 bases and at J to 7 bases, leaving 12 bases not matched to a gene. The CDR3 extends over 15 amino acids. This chain's CDR3 is CASSPAETGLGTQYF. In DNA form, the CDR3 reads TGCGCCAGCAGCCCGGCCGAGACAGGGTTGGGGACCCAGTACTTC.

The chain has TRBV6-5 and TRBJ2-3, with 9 bases identical to TRBD2. From germline, CDR1 is MNHEY and CDR2 SVGAGI. This CDR3 has 15 residues. After removal of 5 bases from V and 3 bases from J, the junction contained 6 bases not matched to a gene. CDR3 in DNA: TGTGCCAGCAGTCGGATAGCGGGAGCGACAGATACGCAGTATTTT. The encoded protein is CASSRIAGATDTQYF.

The chain recombines TRBV28 with TRBJ2-3; D is possibly TRBD2 (6 bases). V dropped 6 bases and J dropped 6 bases, with 19 bases sitting between them. The germline gives CDR1 MDHEN, CDR2 SYDVKM. The CDR3 has 15 amino acids. The CDR3 loop is CASSVTRGGGDTQYF. The CDR3 DNA follows: TGTGCCAGCAGCGTTACGCGGGGTGGAGGGGATACGCAGTATTTT.

A note on this clone: A far larger clone is only one base removed, so a read error is likely. Other DNA sequences from this sample encode an identical CDR3 as well. V gene TRBV2 combines with J gene TRBJ1-5; D gene unclear. The CDR3 runs 15 residues. CDR1 and CDR2 from the germline V gene are SNHLY and FYNNEI. This chain's CDR3 is CASSEGGFSNQPQHF. As DNA, the CDR3 is TGTGCCAGCAGTGAAGGGGGATTTAGCAACCAGCCCCAGCATTTT.

V is TRBV27 and J is TRBJ2-7, with 7 bases fitting TRBD2. CDR1 is MNHEY and CDR2 is SMNVEV in the germline V gene (reference sequence). The trim removed 4 bases at V and 3 bases at J, leaving 6 bases unmatched. The CDR3 spans 14 residues. For the CDR3, the DNA is TGTGCCAGCAGTTCCAGCGGGACGTTCTACGAGCAGTACTTC. Its translation is CASSSSGTFYEQYF.

This clone was observed a single time. This chain links TRBV30 with TRBJ2-7, with D perhaps matching TRBD1 (5 bases). V lost 5 bases, J lost 2 bases, and 16 bases lay in between. Per the germline V gene, CDR1 is GTSNPN and CDR2 is SVGIG (reference sequence). This CDR3 spans 14 amino acids. As DNA, the CDR3 is TGTGCCTGGGGTTCAGGGTTAGGGCCCTACGAGCAGTACTTC. Its translation: CAWGSGLGPYEQYF.

This clone was observed a single time. The genes are TRBV7-3 and TRBJ2-3, with no clear D. Germline assignment: CDR1 SGHTA and CDR2 FQGTGA. The CDR3 spans 14 residues. Trimming shortened V by 2 bases and J by 2 bases, and 8 bases separated the two germline ends. The chain's CDR3 is CASSLGFDTDTQYF. The CDR3 region has the DNA TGTGCCAGCAGCTTAGGGTTCGACACAGATACGCAGTATTTT.

The chain recombines TRBV2 with TRBJ2-1, with TRBD2 matching 11 bases. This CDR3 contains 16 residues. Trimming at V came to 1 base and at J to 8 bases, leaving 7 bases not matched to a gene. CDR1 and CDR2 from the germline V gene are SNHLY and FYNNEI. CDR3 in amino acids: CASSEGSGRARHEQFF. As DNA, the CDR3 is TGTGCCAGCAGTGAAGGTAGCGGGAGGGCCCGTCATGAGCAGTTCTTC. Filled out from reference TRBV2 and TRBJ2-1, the complete variable domain reads EPEVTQTPSHQVTQMGQEVILRCVPISNHLYFYWYRQILGQKVEFLVSFYNNEISEKSEIFDDQFSVERPDGSNFTLKIRSTKLEDSAMYFCASSEGSGRARHEQFFGPGTRLTVL.

V is TRBV7-3 and J is TRBJ2-7; D is possibly TRBD1 or TRBD2 (5 bases each). CDR3 length: 15 amino acids. Trimming took 3 bases from V and 1 from J, leaving 13 bases between them. From germline, CDR1 is SGHTA and CDR2 FQGTGA. This CDR3 reads CASSFGAGDSYEQYF. The CDR3 DNA reads as TGTGCCAGCAGCTTCGGGGCGGGCGATTCCTACGAGCAGTACTTC.

As for this clone: Given the absence of the conserved phenylalanine or tryptophan at the CDR3 end, a read error is likely. V is TRBV25-1 and J is TRBJ1-3; 7 bases are a match to TRBD1. V shed 4 bases and J 3 bases; nucleotides not matched to a gene: 3. The CDR3 is 14 residues long. CDR1 and CDR2 from the germline V gene are MGHDK and SYGVNS. CDR3 amino acids: CASSVGGDGNTIYL. The CDR3 DNA is TGTGCCAGCAGTGTAGGGGGCGATGGAAACACCATATATCTT.

The chain carries TRBV15 and TRBJ2-6; D call uncertain. This CDR3 contains 16 residues. CDR1 LNHNV and CDR2 YYDKDF come from the germline V gene (reference sequence). The ends were cut back, 0 bases at V and 1 base at J, with 7 bases in the middle. The CDR3: CATSREWVSGANVLTF. As DNA, the CDR3 is TGTGCCACCAGCAGAGAGTGGGTATCTGGGGCCAACGTCCTGACTTTC.

The rearrangement joins TRBV9 to TRBJ1-1; TRBD1 agrees at 8 bases. CDR1 SGDLS and CDR2 YYNGEE come from the germline V gene. V was pared by 3 bases and J by 1 base, with 5 bases of the junction left unmatched. The CDR3 covers 15 residues. CDR3 protein: CASSGRDRTNTEAFF. CDR3 DNA: TGTGCCAGCAGCGGCCGGGACAGGACGAACACTGAAGCTTTCTTT. Combining the CDR3 with reference TRBV9 and TRBJ1-1 gives the whole variable domain DSGVTQTPKHLITATGQRVTLRCSPRSGDLSVYWYQQSLDQGLQFLIQYYNGEERAKGNILERFSAQQFPDLHSELNLSSLELGDSALYFCASSGRDRTNTEAFFGQGTRLTVV.

The rearrangement uses TRBV6-5 and TRBJ2-6; D might be TRBD2 (5 bases). Trimming pared 6 bases from V and 0 bases from J, leaving 9 bases between. The CDR3 is made up of 15 amino acids. The germline V gene encodes CDR1 MNHEY and CDR2 SVGAGI. CDR3 nucleotide sequence: TGTGCCAGCAGCCAGCGGAGCTCTGGGGCCAACGTCCTGACTTTC. Translating gives CASSQRSSGANVLTF.

This clone appeared many times. The chain carries TRBV7-2 and TRBJ2-3; 10 positions match TRBD2. Germline V lookup: CDR1 SGHTA, CDR2 FQGNSA. The CDR3 contains 17 residues. V lost 4 bases, J lost 6 bases, and 13 bases stayed unmatched. The CDR3 DNA follows: TGTGCCAGCAGCTCGGAGCCTAGCGGGAGTAAAGGGGATACGCAGTATTTT. Translation gives CASSSEPSGSKGDTQYF. Together with reference TRBV7-2 and TRBJ2-3, the CDR3 gives the full variable domain: GAGVSQSPSNKVTEKGKDVELRCDPISGHTALYWYRQSLGQGLEFLIYFQGNSAPDKSGLPSDRFSAERTGGSVSTLTIQRTQQEDSAVYLCASSSEPSGSKGDTQYFGPGTRLTVL.

The V gene is TRBV5-6, the J gene TRBJ1-5; 8 nucleotides match TRBD1. Germline values: CDR1 SGHDT, CDR2 YYEEEE. Trimming took 4 bases from V and 3 from J; bases not matched to a gene: 3. The CDR3 totals 14 residues. CDR3 DNA sequence: TGTGCCAGCAGCCGACAGGGGTACAATCAGCCCCAGCATTTT. Protein sequence: CASSRQGYNQPQHF. Full variable domain (missing parts from reference TRBV5-6 and TRBJ1-5): DAGVTQSPTHLIKTRGQQVTLRCSPKSGHDTVSWYQQALGQGPQFIFQYYEEEERQRGNFPDRFSGHQFPNYSSELNVNALLLGDSALYLCASSRQGYNQPQHFGDGTRLSIL.

The chain is built from TRBV28 and TRBJ2-3; D is unclear. Germline V gives CDR1 MDHEN, CDR2 SYDVKM. The CDR3 loop spans 14 amino acids. The ends were cut back, 8 bases at V and 4 bases at J, with 16 bases in the middle. This CDR3 reads CASQGVAGADTQYF. In nucleotides, the CDR3 is TGTGCCAGCCAAGGAGTGGCAGGAGCAGATACGCAGTATTTT. Variable domain in full (rest from reference TRBV28 and TRBJ2-3): DVKVTQSSRYLVKRTGEKVFLECVQDMDHENMFWYRQDPGLGLRLIYFSYDVKMKEKGDIPEGYSVSREKKERFSLILESASTNQTSMYLCASQGVAGADTQYFGPGTRLTVL.

This clone was detected a few times. The rearrangement links TRBV4-3 to TRBJ2-7; D call uncertain. V shed 4 bases and J shed 1 base, with 11 bases lying between them. The CDR3 totals 14 residues. CDR1 is LGHNA, CDR2 YSLEER, per germline. For the CDR3, the DNA is TGCGCCAGCAGCCCGACACGAACTTCCTACGAGCAGTACTTC. Its translation is CASSPTRTSYEQYF.

V and J are TRBV6-6 and TRBJ1-3, with unresolved D. The CDR3 has 15 amino acids. V lost 0 bases and J lost 0, with 6 bases in between. Germline V gives CDR1 MNHNY, CDR2 SVGAGI (reference sequence). This chain's CDR3 is CASSYSWGSGNTIYF. The CDR3, as DNA: TGTGCCAGCAGTTACTCTTGGGGCTCTGGAAACACCATATATTTT.

The genes are TRBV28 and TRBJ2-7; a weak D match, TRBD2 (5 bases). V gave up 4 bases and J gave up 3 bases, with 7 bases separating them. Germline CDR1 reads MDHEN; CDR2 reads SYDVKM. This CDR3 contains 12 residues. As DNA, the CDR3 is TGTGCCAGCAGTTCGACTATCTACGAGCAGTACTTC. It codes for CASSSTIYEQYF.

DNA of the CDR3: TGTGCCAGCAGCCCCGGGACTAGCAGGACCTCCTACGAGCAGTACTTC. Residues: CASSPGTSRTSYEQYF. The chain recombines TRBV7-2 with TRBJ2-7; the match to TRBD2 covers 9 bases. Germline CDR1 is SGHTA and CDR2 is FQGNSA. Trimming took 5 bases from V and 0 from J; bases not matched to a gene: 8. The CDR3 consists of 16 residues.

The chain carries TRBV9 and TRBJ1-1, with no clear D. CDR1 is SGDLS and CDR2 is YYNGEE in the germline V gene. V shed 2 bases and J shed 3 bases, with 8 bases lying between them. This CDR3 comprises 13 residues. The CDR3 DNA follows: TGTGCCAGCAGCGTTGACACATACACTGAAGCTTTCTTT. Protein product: CASSVDTYTEAFF.

Here the CDR3 DNA reads TGTGCCAGCAGCAACAGGACTAGCGGGGGCTACGAGCAGTACTTC. Protein sequence: CASSNRTSGGYEQYF. The chain links TRBV7-6 to TRBJ2-7; 13 nucleotides align to TRBD2. CDR1 SGHVS and CDR2 FNYEAQ come from the germline V gene. This CDR3 has 15 amino acids. V trimming: 5 bases; J trimming: 3 bases; junction bases outside the gene matches: 4.

This chain joins TRBV11-2 and TRBJ1-5; 7 nucleotides align to TRBD1. Germline V CDR1 and CDR2: SGHAT, FQNNGV. This CDR3 contains 13 residues. V was clipped by 5 bases and J by 4 bases; unmatched bases: 2. The DNA of the CDR3 is TGTGCCAGCAGCCCAGGGGGAAATCAGCCCCAGCATTTT. It translates to CASSPGGNQPQHF.

This CDR3 reads CSVEEQGGSEQYF. The CDR3 DNA sequence: TGCAGCGTTGAGGAACAGGGAGGCTCCGAGCAGTACTTC. The chain is built from TRBV29-1 and TRBJ2-7; D assignment may be TRBD1 or TRBD2 (6 bases each). Germline V CDR1 and CDR2: SQVTM, ANQGSEA. The CDR3 extends over 13 amino acids. Trimming left V 3 bases short and J 6 bases short, with 15 bases between.

The chain couples TRBV7-2 to TRBJ2-5; TRBD2 matches 9 bases. Germline V gene data show CDR1 as SGHTA and CDR2 as FQGNSA. Trimming cost V 1 base and J 2 bases; bases outside gene matches: 8. The CDR3 extends over 17 amino acids. The CDR3 DNA follows: TGTGCCAGCAGCTTAGGTTTAGCGGGGGCCGGACAAGAGACCCAGTACTTC. Its translation: CASSLGLAGAGQETQYF.

The chain uses TRBV19 and TRBJ2-1; TRBD2 matches at 13 bases. Germline V gene sequence: CDR1 LNHDA, CDR2 SQIVND (reference sequence). The junction had 11 bases not matched to a gene; V was cut back by 10 bases and J by 2 bases. This CDR3 region has 17 residues. The CDR3 loop is CATRTSGRVPPYNEQFF. As DNA, the CDR3 is TGTGCCACCAGGACTAGCGGGAGAGTTCCCCCCTACAATGAGCAGTTCTTC.